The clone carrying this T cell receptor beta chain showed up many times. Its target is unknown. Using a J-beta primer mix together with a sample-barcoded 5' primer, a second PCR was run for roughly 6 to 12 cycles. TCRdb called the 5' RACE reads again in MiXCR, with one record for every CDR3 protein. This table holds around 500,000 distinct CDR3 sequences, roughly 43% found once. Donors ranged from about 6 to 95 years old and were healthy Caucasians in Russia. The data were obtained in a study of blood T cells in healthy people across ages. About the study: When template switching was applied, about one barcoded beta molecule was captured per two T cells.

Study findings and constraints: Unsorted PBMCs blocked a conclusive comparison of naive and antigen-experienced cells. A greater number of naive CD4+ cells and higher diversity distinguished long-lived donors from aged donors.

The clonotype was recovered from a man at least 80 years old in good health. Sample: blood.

CDR3 protein: CASSLEYRNTEAFF. As DNA, the CDR3 is TGTGCCAGCAGTTTGGAATACAGGAACACTGAAGCTTTCTTT. This chain connects TRBV6-6 to TRBJ1-1, with unresolved D. Germline V CDR1 and CDR2: MNHNY, SVGAGI (reference sequence). This CDR3 has 14 amino acids. Deletions cut 4 bases from V and 1 base from J, with 10 bases between.